Listed below are T cell receptor beta chains from one sample, sequenced in a study of blood T cell repertoires in COVID-19. The repertoire was sequenced with immunoSEQ multiplex PCR; TCRdb's copy has only in-frame clones and lacks some. The sample has roughly 500,000 clones, roughly nine tenths seen once. The sequenced sample consisted of PBMCs or T cells enriched from blood (not recorded which). The receptors originated from a woman in her fifties or sixties who had recovered from COVID-19. Both conserved end residues are part of each CDR3. D genes are given only for firm matches. Some rows have no size entry. The others give once, few or many, or a class for an expanded clone.

TGTGCCATCCACCCCGGGACAGCATATGGCTACACCTTC,CAIHPGTAYGYTF,-,TRBJ1-2,TRBV10-3,TRBD1
TGTGCCAGCAGCGACAAAGATAATGAAAAACTGTTTTTT,CASSDKDNEKLFF,-,TRBJ1-4,TRBV2,-
TGTGCCAGCAGTCAGACAGGGGGGGACACCGGGGAGCTGTTTTTT,CASSQTGGDTGELFF,-,TRBJ2-2,TRBV6-5,TRBD1
TGTGCCAGCAGCTTAGGAGCAGGGACTAATACTGAAGCTTTCTTT,CASSLGAGTNTEAFF,-,TRBJ1-1,TRBV11-2,-
TGTGCCAGCAGCTTATTCCGGGACTTCTCCTACGAGCAGTACTTC,CASSLFRDFSYEQYF,once,TRBJ2-7,TRBV7-9,-
TGTGCCAGCTCACCGGGACAGGGGAAATCACCCCTCCACTTT,CASSPGQGKSPLHF,-,TRBJ1-6,TRBV18,TRBD1
TGTGCCAGCAGTCCGTCCTGGACATCTGTACGCTCTGGGGCCAACGTCCTGACTTTC,CASSPSWTSVRSGANVLTF,-,TRBJ2-6,TRBV27,-
TGCAGCGTTGAAGTGCCAGGGCACTCCTACGAGCAGTACTTC,CSVEVPGHSYEQYF,-,TRBJ2-7,TRBV29-1,-
TGTGCCAGCAGAAAGACAGGGGGCGCTAACTATGGCTACACCTTC,CASRKTGGANYGYTF,-,TRBJ1-2,TRBV6-5,TRBD1
TGTGCCAACTCACCGACAGGGGGAAACACTGAAGCTTTCTTT,CANSPTGGNTEAFF,-,TRBJ1-1,TRBV18,TRBD1
TGTGCCAGCAGCCAGACCAGCGGACCCCAAGAGACCCAGTACTTC,CASSQTSGPQETQYF,-,TRBJ2-5,TRBV7-2,-
TGTGCCTGGAGTCCACCGGGACAGGGCCGCGGAAAACTGTTTTTT,CAWSPPGQGRGKLFF,-,TRBJ1-4,TRBV30,TRBD1
TGTGCCAGCAACCCTAGGAGCCTAGCTGCCGGGGAGCTGTTTTTT,CASNPRSLAAGELFF,-,TRBJ2-2,TRBV6-5,-
TGTGCCAGCAGCCCGGGGACAGGCAATCAGCCCCAGCATTTT,CASSPGTGNQPQHF,-,TRBJ1-5,TRBV7-8,TRBD1
TGTGCCAGTAGGGGGGACAGGGGAGTAGGAGAAGCTTTCTTT,CASRGDRGVGEAFF,-,TRBJ1-1,TRBV19,TRBD1
TGTGCCAGCAGCCCCCTGAAGACTGGCTACGAGCAGTACTTC,CASSPLKTGYEQYF,-,TRBJ2-7,TRBV11-3,-
TGTGCCAGCAGTCAGGACAGTTATGAAAAACTGTTTTTT,CASSQDSYEKLFF,few,TRBJ1-4,TRBV12-3/TRBV12-4,-
TGTGCCAGCAGCGACAGGGGGCTCGTGGAAGCTTTCTTT,CASSDRGLVEAFF,-,TRBJ1-1,TRBV6-5,TRBD1
TGTGCCAGCAGCTTAGTGGGGCTGGCCGGGGAGCTGTTTTTT,CASSLVGLAGELFF,-,TRBJ2-2,TRBV7-8,-
TGTGCCAGCAGCCAAGGACGGACAGGGGCCGATACGCAGTATTTT,CASSQGRTGADTQYF,-,TRBJ2-3,TRBV3-1/TRBV3-2,TRBD1
TGTGCCAGCAGCTTGGTCAGGGGGCGGACAGATACGCAGTATTTT,CASSLVRGRTDTQYF,-,TRBJ2-3,TRBV5-5,TRBD1
TGTGCCAGCAGCCGGAATACAGGGTTTTTGACTGAAGCTTTCTTT,CASSRNTGFLTEAFF,-,TRBJ1-1,TRBV7-2,-
TGTGCCAGCAGCTTGGTTCCCACAGGGGGCTGGGAGACCCAGTACTTC,CASSLVPTGGWETQYF,-,TRBJ2-5,TRBV5-5,TRBD1
TGTGCCATCAGTAGGACAGAGAACACTGAAGCTTTCTTT,CAISRTENTEAFF,-,TRBJ1-1,TRBV10-3,-
TGTGCCAGCTCACCACAGGGGATCTCCACAGATACGCAGTATTTT,CASSPQGISTDTQYF,once,TRBJ2-3,TRBV18,-
TGTGCCAGCAGTCCCCCAGGGGGCGGAAACACCATATATTTT,CASSPPGGGNTIYF,-,TRBJ1-3,TRBV6-5,TRBD1
TGTGCTAGTGGTTCCTACCTGGGGGGGGCGCGGGGAAACACCATATATTTT,CASGSYLGGARGNTIYF,-,TRBJ1-3,TRBV12-5,-
TGTGCCACCAGTCCTTCGACAGGGGGCTACGAGCAGTACTTC,CATSPSTGGYEQYF,-,TRBJ2-7,TRBV24-1,TRBD1
TGTGCCAGCAGCGTAGTAGCAGCGGGGGGCACCGGGGAGCTGTTTTTT,CASSVVAAGGTGELFF,-,TRBJ2-2,TRBV9,TRBD2
TGTGCCAGCAGGGGGGGATACGAGCAGTACTTC,CASRGGYEQYF,-,TRBJ2-7,TRBV12-3/TRBV12-4,-
TGTGCCAGCAGTTTCAGCGGGAATGGCTACACCTTC,CASSFSGNGYTF,-,TRBJ1-2,TRBV12-3/TRBV12-4,-
TGCACCAGCAGACCCCTTGGACAGGAGCCAGCTAACTATGGCTACACCTTC,CTSRPLGQEPANYGYTF,-,TRBJ1-2,TRBV1,-
TGCGCCAGCAGCCCCTCAGGGGGCGCTTATGGAAACACCATATATTTT,CASSPSGGAYGNTIYF,few,TRBJ1-3,TRBV5-1,TRBD1
TGTGCCAGCCGCGGAGCCAGTCCCCTGGGCTACACCTTC,CASRGASPLGYTF,-,TRBJ1-2,TRBV7-8,-
TGTGCCAGCAGCTTACCAGGGAACAACTATGGCTACACCTTC,CASSLPGNNYGYTF,-,TRBJ1-2,TRBV7-9,-
TGCGCCAGCAGTCAGCGGTCTAGCGGGGGAGGAGATACGCAGTATTTT,CASSQRSSGGGDTQYF,-,TRBJ2-3,TRBV4-1,TRBD2
TGTGCCAGCAGCCAAGGCCAGACAGGGTTTGGTGAAGCTTTCTTT,CASSQGQTGFGEAFF,-,TRBJ1-1,TRBV3-1/TRBV3-2,TRBD1
TGTGCCAGCAGCAAAACAATGAACACTGAAGCTTTCTTT,CASSKTMNTEAFF,-,TRBJ1-1,TRBV3-1/TRBV3-2,-
TGTGCCATCACCCGGGACAGCAACTATGGCTACACCTTC,CAITRDSNYGYTF,-,TRBJ1-2,TRBV10-3,TRBD1
TGTGCCAGCAGCTTCGCTCTACCAAGCTCTGGAAACACCATATATTTT,CASSFALPSSGNTIYF,-,TRBJ1-3,TRBV5-6,-
TGTGCCAGCAGTTCTAGCGGTCGGAATACGCAGTATTTT,CASSSSGRNTQYF,-,TRBJ2-3,TRBV2,TRBD2